The clone carrying this T cell receptor beta chain was found a few times. The CDR3 length is 13 residues. Trimming left V 1 base short and J 4 bases short, with 8 bases between. Germline V gives CDR1 SGHAT, CDR2 FQNNGV. Each CDR3 protein is one row after TCRdb ran MiXCR on the RACE reads. Of around 340,000 distinct CDR3 sequences in the sample, around 7% were seen once. The data belong to a study of human T cells and chemical hapten exposure. The overall study: For sensitization, 2% DPC was applied to a roughly 2 cm by roughly 2 cm patch of upper inner arm skin.

Sample time point: patch test 1, 2 weeks after DPC sensitization. Stated treatment: therapeutic diphenylcyclopropenone sensitization with weekly scalp DPC. V usage is TRBV11-2 and J usage is TRBJ2-7; no definite D call. This specimen consisted of whole blood, obtained in connection with sensitization to the hapten diphenylcyclopropenone (DPC). This receptor was obtained from a woman between 18 and 29 years old with alopecia areata. Some clones in this sample may be carry-over from other donors' samples. The CDR3 is CASSLVLRYEQYF. CDR3 sequence (DNA): TGTGCCAGCAGCTTAGTGCTCCGTTACGAGCAGTACTTC. Complete variable domain (other parts from reference TRBV11-2 and TRBJ2-7): EAGVAQSPRYKIIEKRQSVAFWCNPISGHATLYWYQQILGQGPKLLIQFQNNGVVDDSQLPKDRFSAERLKGVDSTLKIQPAKLEDSAVYLCASSLVLRYEQYFGPGTRLTVT.